Sequencing of this T cell receptor (beta chain) was carried out in a study of shared clonotypes between healthy human individuals. Study-level findings and limits: Owing to a small donor count, the genetic and exposure-history diversity represented was limited. The study found lower generation probabilities in non-shared clonotypes than in those shared by all four donors. For naive CD4 cells, approximately 4.8% of clonotypes were shared across a few donors.

The repertoire was sequenced with immunoSEQ multiplex PCR; TCRdb's copy has only in-frame clones and lacks some. The sample contains approximately 640,000 clones, about two thirds of which appear only once. This clone was found many times. Its antigen is as yet unknown. Trimming left V 6 bases short and J 2 bases short, with 13 bases between. This CDR3 is built from 14 residues. Germline V gives CDR1 MGHRA, CDR2 YSYEKL. Only Caucasian adults living in Nashville, Tennessee served as donors. This rearrangement joins TRBV4-1 to TRBJ1-2; D might be TRBD1 (5 bases). The sequence came from a woman aged 30 to 39 in good health. Source material: memory CD4+ T cells sorted from blood. Noted subset: CD45RA-negative fraction. The CDR3 sequence: CASRHRDLNYGYTF. The CDR3 DNA is TGCGCCAGCAGACACCGGGACCTAAACTATGGCTACACCTTC.